Shown below are 2 T cell receptor beta chains from a single sample sequenced in a study of control samples from healthy donors and cancer patients. Here immunoSEQ multiplex PCR was the method, and the copy in TCRdb shows in-frame clones only, minus some. The table lists some 150,000 clones, approximately 94% of them singletons. Source material: blood. These receptors came from a man in his forties in good health.

The V and J genes are TRBV10-3 and TRBJ2-3; D unresolved. The CDR3 has 11 residues. In germline, CDR1 is ENHRY, CDR2 SYGVKD. The V gene lost 3 bases and the J gene lost 2 bases, with 0 bases spanning the gap. The CDR3, as DNA: TGTGCCATCAGTGACACAGATACGCAGTATTTT. Translating gives CAISDTDTQYF.

This chain uses TRBV3-1 (or the pseudogene TRBV3-2) with TRBJ2-3; 7 bases are a match to TRBD2. From germline, CDR1 is LGHDT and CDR2 YNNKEL (reference sequence). CDR3 size: 14 residues. With 4 bases clipped from V and 4 bases from J, the junction kept 5 bases outside the gene matches. The CDR3 nucleotides are TGTGCCAGCAGCCGGGGGGGGAACGCAGATACGCAGTATTTT. Its translation is CASSRGGNADTQYF.